A single sample is the source of the 8 T cell receptor beta chains below, sequenced in a study of T cell responses to AZD1222 COVID-19 vaccine. Sequencing was performed with immunoSEQ multiplex PCR; in TCRdb, only in-frame clones are kept and a portion is missing. The sample carries about 92,000 clones, 70% to 90% recorded once. The specimen was peripheral blood, collected on day 0 of AZD1222 vaccination. The receptors stem from an adult in good health.

V gene TRBV5-6 combines with J gene TRBJ2-3, with no clear D. The germline V gene encodes CDR1 SGHDT and CDR2 YYEEEE. The CDR3 is made up of 11 amino acids. V was shortened by 3 bases and J by 5 bases, with 4 bases between the two germline ends. The CDR3: CASSYGDTQYF. In DNA, the CDR3 is TGTGCCAGCAGCTATGGAGATACGCAGTATTTT.

This clone was picked up one time. The chain recombines TRBV5-1 with TRBJ1-5, with D possibly TRBD1 on 5 matching bases. The CDR3 length is 15 residues. Trimming left V 4 bases short and J 7 bases short, with 18 bases between. The germline V gene encodes CDR1 SGHRS and CDR2 YFSETQ. CDR3 residues: CASSPGGTLSQPQHF. CDR3 DNA: TGCGCCAGCAGCCCGGGTGGGACCCTAAGCCAGCCCCAGCATTTT. Full variable domain (remainder filled in from reference TRBV5-1 and TRBJ1-5): KAGVTQTPRYLIKTRGQQVTLSCSPISGHRSVSWYQQTPGQGLQFLFEYFSETQRNKGNFPGRFSGRQFSNSRSEMNVSTLELGDSALYLCASSPGGTLSQPQHFGDGTRLSIL.

This chain joins TRBV7-2 and TRBJ1-6; D call uncertain. CDR1 is SGHTA, CDR2 FQGNSA, per germline. The CDR3 length is 13 residues. V was clipped by 2 bases and J by 7 bases, with 6 bases between them. CDR3 coding DNA: TGTGCCAGCAGCTTAAAAGGGAATTCACCCCTCCACTTT. Protein: CASSLKGNSPLHF. The full variable domain, in which reference TRBV7-2 and TRBJ1-6 provide the parts outside the CDR3, is GAGVSQSPSNKVTEKGKDVELRCDPISGHTALYWYRQSLGQGLEFLIYFQGNSAPDKSGLPSDRFSAERTGGSVSTLTIQRTQQEDSAVYLCASSLKGNSPLHFGNGTRLTVT.

J is TRBJ2-2 and V is TRBV9, with a tentative D call TRBD1 (5 bases). V lost 4 bases and J 7 bases, leaving 14 bases between the germline ends. The CDR3 extends over 14 amino acids. Germline V lookup: CDR1 SGDLS, CDR2 YYNGEE. This CDR3 is CASSSRVDSGELFF. The CDR3 DNA follows: TGTGCCAGCAGCTCACGGGTTGACAGCGGGGAGCTGTTTTTT.

The chain joins TRBV2 to TRBJ2-3; no reliable D call. Germline V gives CDR1 SNHLY, CDR2 FYNNEI. V was shortened by 2 bases and J by 0 bases, with 0 bases between the two germline ends. The CDR3 consists of 12 residues. The CDR3 is CASSESTDTQYF. CDR3 in DNA: TGTGCCAGCAGTGAAAGCACAGATACGCAGTATTTT.

The chain employs TRBV5-1 and TRBJ2-3; D is uncertain. Trimming took 0 bases from V and 2 from J, leaving 13 bases between them. CDR1 is SGHRS and CDR2 is YFSETQ in the germline V gene. This CDR3 is built from 16 residues. In DNA form, the CDR3 reads TGCGCCAGCAGCTTGGACGGCACTGGGTTCACAGATACGCAGTATTTT. This codes for CASSLDGTGFTDTQYF. The complete variable domain, with remaining parts taken from reference TRBV5-1 and TRBJ2-3, reads KAGVTQTPRYLIKTRGQQVTLSCSPISGHRSVSWYQQTPGQGLQFLFEYFSETQRNKGNFPGRFSGRQFSNSRSEMNVSTLELGDSALYLCASSLDGTGFTDTQYFGPGTRLTVL.

This chain joins TRBV30 and TRBJ2-7; 13 bases map to TRBD2. Germline CDR1 is GTSNPN and CDR2 is SVGIG (reference sequence). Trimming removed 4 bases from V and 4 bases from J; junction bases left unmatched: 7. This CDR3 spans 15 amino acids. The CDR3 region has the DNA TGTGCCTGGACCCGAGGACTAGCGGGGGTATACGAGCAGTACTTC. Translated, it gives CAWTRGLAGVYEQYF.

V and J are TRBV12-3 or TRBV12-4 and TRBJ1-2; D unresolved. This CDR3 spans 12 amino acids. The V end was cut by 2 bases, the J end by 6 bases, with 7 bases between. The CDR3 loop reads CASSLRLNGYTF. CDR3 DNA sequence: TGTGCCAGCAGTTTAAGGCTAAATGGCTACACCTTC.